This TCR beta chain was sequenced for a study of CD8 T cells in Susac syndrome (dated by TCRdb to between 2018 and 2021). Some background on the complete study: Whether CD8+ T cell activation and differentiation in Susac syndrome was antigen driven was tested using repertoire sequencing. CD8+ T cell repertoire clonality was compared between about a dozen healthy donors, roughly 14 Susac syndrome patients and 15 multiple sclerosis patients. The research as a whole found: The number of individuals in the TCR sequencing and HLA analysis was acknowledged as relatively small.

Peripheral blood CD8+ and CD4+ T cells from healthy donors, Susac syndrome patients and multiple sclerosis patients were profiled by high-throughput TCR beta sequencing. Healthy donors were included as age- and sex-matched controls. CD8+ TEMRA cells were enriched by FACS, while bulk CD8+ and CD4+ T cells were purified by magnetic negative isolation. Blood was drawn into EDTA tubes, processed within 24 hours, and PBMCs were isolated by density gradient centrifugation. PBMCs intended for TCR sequencing were cryopreserved in liquid nitrogen and thawed later in a water bath at 37 degrees C. A purity of at least 90% was achieved for sorted or isolated CD4+, CD8+ and CD8+ TEMRA cells. RNA was extracted using the RNeasy kit, and about 0.45 to 1 ug of the RNA was reverse transcribed with random hexamers. The immunoSEQ multiplex PCR assay, which covers 54 Vbeta and 13 Jbeta segments, was used to amplify TCR beta CDR3 regions. To correct PCR amplification bias, a synthetic template baseline was used for both primer optimization and computational correction. For the original study's pipeline: Reads were annotated to V, D and J genes according to IMGT and were analyzed with immunoSEQ Analyzer, with only productive sequences retained. Clonality was calculated as one minus the Shannon entropy normalized by log2 of the number of productive unique sequences. For each patient and control, public and private clones were evaluated within the 100 most prevalent clones. A clone was defined as Susac-specific if it was absent from the healthy and MS cohorts, from 1052 published viral clones and from other ImmuneACCESS disease sequences. TCRdb handled the public reads itself, with Q25 trimming in fastp and clone calling in MiXCR, and kept productive beta chains. Each CDR3 protein gets just one entry, which takes the most common genes and DNA from the rows behind it. These V and J calls are TCRdb output, not the study's own analysis. The sample table records more than 75,000 distinct CDR3 sequences; 90% to 95% of these occur just once. The ten largest clonotypes hold 0.2% to 0.3% of the sample.

In the case of this clonotype: Its recognized antigen is unknown. The record has no base qualities; no much larger clone is one base away.

The source is a human donor in good health. The material sequenced was CD8+ T cells from PBMCs.

Read as DNA, the sequence is TGTGCCAGCAACAGGCCGGGGGATGAGCAGTTCTTC. Its amino acids are CASNRPGDEQFF. The chain is encoded by TRBV6-5 joined to TRBJ2-1; TRBD2 is a possible D gene, resting on 6 matching bases. Per the germline V gene, MNHEY is the CDR1 and SVGAGI is the CDR2. The CDR3 has 12 amino acids, counting the end cysteine and phenylalanine. Only the CDR3 region is kept as DNA, spanning 36 bases read in frame from base 1. V gives up 7 bases and J gives up 8 bases, and the segment between their germline ends measures 12 bases.